These T cell receptor beta chains were read from a single sample in a study of T cell responses to AZD1222 COVID-19 vaccine. Repertoires were generated with immunoSEQ multiplex PCR, while TCRdb's copy carries only in-frame clones and drops some. The sample shows about 110,000 clones, approximately 89% of them seen only once. Sequencing used peripheral blood, obtained on day 0 of MenACWY control vaccination. Receptors were obtained from an adult in good health. CDR3s include the opening cysteine and the closing phenylalanine or tryptophan. The D gene is left open where the match is weak.

v_gene	d_gene	len	j_gene	CDR3aa	CDR3nt
TRBV11-1	-	14	TRBJ1-5	CASSLGRGNQPQHF	TGTGCCAGCAGCCTAGGTCGCGGCAATCAGCCCCAGCATTTT
TRBV6-2/TRBV6-3	-	14	TRBJ1-3	CASSYSTTGNTIYF	TGTGCCAGCAGTTACTCAACAACTGGAAACACCATATATTTT
TRBV5-1	TRBD2	15	TRBJ2-1	CASSWGASGGTEQFF	TGCGCCAGCAGCTGGGGGGCTAGCGGGGGGACTGAGCAGTTCTTC
TRBV7-2	-	16	TRBJ2-1	CASSLDVGSFGYEQFF	TGTGCCAGCAGCTTAGATGTCGGTAGCTTCGGCTATGAGCAGTTCTTC
TRBV5-4	-	15	TRBJ2-1	CASTPSLAEYNEQFF	TGTGCCAGCACCCCGAGCCTAGCAGAGTACAATGAGCAGTTCTTC
TRBV18	TRBD2	13	TRBJ2-2	CASSPTSPGELFF	TGTGCCAGCTCACCGACTAGCCCCGGGGAGCTGTTTTTT
TRBV5-6	TRBD2	13	TRBJ2-7	CASNAGVSYEQYF	TGTGCCAGCAACGCGGGGGTCTCCTACGAGCAGTACTTC
TRBV5-1	TRBD2	16	TRBJ2-5	CASSLSSGGYQETQYF	TGCGCCAGCAGCCTCTCTAGCGGGGGGTACCAAGAGACCCAGTACTTC
TRBV10-3	TRBD1	17	TRBJ1-5	CAISDQQGALGNQPQHF	TGTGCCATCAGTGACCAACAGGGGGCCCTCGGCAATCAGCCCCAGCATTTT
TRBV19	-	13	TRBJ1-3	CASSPAAGNTIYF	TGTGCCAGTAGCCCTGCCGCTGGAAACACCATATATTTT
TRBV24-1	-	15	TRBJ2-1	CATSDASRSYNEQFF	TGTGCCACCAGTGATGCCTCTCGCTCCTACAATGAGCAGTTCTTC
TRBV20-1	-	11	TRBJ2-5	CSPEREETQYF	TGCAGTCCCGAGCGGGAAGAGACCCAGTACTTC
TRBV19	TRBD1	13	TRBJ1-5	CASGDRVPQPQHF	TGTGCCAGTGGGGACAGGGTCCCACAGCCCCAGCATTTT